Presented here are 18 T cell receptor beta chains from one specimen sequenced in a study of radiation and T cells in renal cell carcinoma. Data came from immunoSEQ multiplex PCR; TCRdb stores just in-frame clones and leaves some out. The table records 95,000 to 150,000 clones, about four fifths of them present only once. Documented time point: baseline pretreatment blood. Described treatment: 15 Gy SBRT to primary tumor, nephrectomy 4 weeks later. The source was blood, collected from a patient whose treatment included radiotherapy and nephrectomy. The receptors originated from an older woman with renal cell carcinoma.

This sequence joins TRBV19 and TRBJ1-4; maybe TRBD1 (6 bases). Germline-derived CDR1 and CDR2 are LNHDA and SQIVND (reference sequence). This CDR3 is 13 amino acids long. V gave up 8 bases and J gave up 7 bases, with 14 bases separating them. CDR3 DNA sequence: TGTGCCAGTTCGCCAGGGGAAACTGAAAAACTGTTTTTT. It specifies CASSPGETEKLFF.

The chain carries TRBV19 and TRBJ1-2; D might be TRBD1 (5 bases). This CDR3 comprises 13 residues. The ends were cut back, 3 bases at V and 8 bases at J, with 13 bases in the middle. Germline lookup yields CDR1 LNHDA and CDR2 SQIVND (reference sequence). CDR3: CASSILGHQGYTF. CDR3 DNA: TGTGCCAGTAGTATTCTGGGGCACCAGGGCTACACCTTC.

The rearrangement uses TRBV27 and TRBJ1-1; 7 bases map to TRBD1. The CDR3 extends over 13 amino acids. Germline values: CDR1 MNHEY, CDR2 SMNVEV (reference sequence). V lost 7 bases to trimming and J lost 5 bases; unmatched junction nucleotides: 7. The CDR3 coding sequence is TGTGCCAGCATCCCGGACAGGAGAACTGAAGCTTTCTTT. Translation gives CASIPDRRTEAFF.

This clone was seen only a few times. V usage is TRBV4-1 and J usage is TRBJ1-2, with 7 bases fitting TRBD1. J gave up 4 bases and V 1 base, and 6 bases lay outside the gene matches. Germline CDR1 and CDR2: MGHRA and YSYEKL. CDR3 length equals 15 residues. CDR3 loop: CASSQGYRGSYGYTF. In DNA form, the CDR3 reads TGCGCCAGCAGCCAAGGTTACAGGGGCTCCTATGGCTACACCTTC.

J is TRBJ2-7 and V is TRBV18, with a tentative D call TRBD1 (5 bases). Trimming shortened V by 6 bases and J by 0 bases, and 12 bases separated the two germline ends. The germline V gene has CDR1 KGHSH and CDR2 LQKENI. The CDR3 has 14 residues. The CDR3 nucleotides read TGTGCCAGCTCCCCAAGGGGTTTCTCCTACGAGCAGTACTTC. Its protein is CASSPRGFSYEQYF.

The V and J genes are TRBV5-1 and TRBJ1-4; D is ambiguous. Trimming removed 4 bases at V and 3 bases at J, with 13 bases between. Per the germline V gene, CDR1 is SGHRS and CDR2 is YFSETQ. The length of the CDR3 is 15 residues. The CDR3 DNA reads TGCGCCAGCAGCGGCCAAGGGTTCCCTAATGAAAAACTGTTTTTT. Amino acid sequence: CASSGQGFPNEKLFF.

This rearrangement joins TRBV30 to TRBJ2-7, with a weak D call TRBD2 (5 bases). The CDR3 is 11 residues long. With 2 bases removed from V and 8 bases from J, the gap between germline ends came to 10 bases. CDR1 is GTSNPN, CDR2 SVGIG, per germline (reference sequence). The CDR3: CAWSQRTQQYF. In DNA, the CDR3 is TGTGCCTGGAGTCAGAGGACTCAGCAGTACTTC.

There are a few counts of this clone. The chain combines TRBV9 with TRBJ1-2; 7 bases map to TRBD1. CDR3 length: 16 residues. Germline loops: CDR1 SGDLS, CDR2 YYNGEE. Trimming at V came to 0 bases and at J to 6 bases, leaving 11 bases not matched to a gene. In nucleotides, the CDR3 is TGTGCCAGCAGCGTAGGGGTCGACAGGGAAGGGGATGGCTACACCTTC. Amino acid sequence: CASSVGVDREGDGYTF.

The CDR3 bases are TGTGCCAGTAGTATCTGGGGGGGCGAAGCTTTCTTT. This gives the protein CASSIWGGEAFF. V and J are TRBV19 and TRBJ1-1; TRBD1 is a possible D gene (6 bases). Trimming shortened V by 3 bases and J by 8 bases, and 10 bases separated the two germline ends. The CDR3 has 12 residues. The germline CDR1 and CDR2 sequences are LNHDA and SQIVND (reference sequence).

The chain carries TRBV28 and TRBJ1-1, with unresolved D. The ends were cut back, 8 bases at V and 0 bases at J, with 16 bases in the middle. The CDR3 is 15 amino acids. The germline CDR1 and CDR2 sequences are MDHEN and SYDVKM. The CDR3 DNA is TGTGCCAGCGGATCTACCGTAGGGTTGAACACTGAAGCTTTCTTT. This sequence encodes CASGSTVGLNTEAFF.

This sequence joins TRBV7-2 and TRBJ1-2; a possible D gene is TRBD1 (6 bases). This CDR3 is 15 amino acids long. In germline, CDR1 is SGHTA, CDR2 FQGNSA. V shed 5 bases and J shed 5 bases, with 18 bases lying between them. CDR3 coding DNA: TGTGCCAGCAGCGTCGGGGTCGGGGGGGCGTATGGCTACACCTTC. Translated: CASSVGVGGAYGYTF.

CDR3 sequence (DNA): TGTGCCAGCACCACCTACGGCAGTTCTTTCTCTGGGGCCAACGTCCTGACTTTC. Translating it yields CASTTYGSSFSGANVLTF. This chain uses TRBV5-6 with TRBJ2-6; D is undetermined. Trimming removed 6 bases at V and 0 bases at J, with 19 bases between. CDR3 length equals 18 residues. Germline V gene sequence: CDR1 SGHDT, CDR2 YYEEEE.

The rearrangement uses TRBV14 and TRBJ2-1, with D possibly TRBD2 on 6 matching bases. The germline gives CDR1 SGHDN, CDR2 FVKESK. The CDR3 length is 14 residues. The V gene lost 0 bases and the J gene lost 4 bases, with 7 bases spanning the gap. CDR3 coding DNA: TGTGCCAGCAGCCAAGAACTAGCTTACAATGAGCAGTTCTTC. This encodes CASSQELAYNEQFF.

This rearrangement joins TRBV27 to TRBJ1-5; the match to TRBD1 covers 9 bases. The CDR3 consists of 15 residues. Germline CDR1 MNHEY, CDR2 SMNVEV (reference sequence). Losses at the gene ends were 5 bases for V and 8 bases for J; bases not matched to a gene: 10. The CDR3 spells CASSPTTGGFEPQHF. Here the CDR3 DNA reads TGTGCCAGCAGTCCAACGACAGGGGGTTTCGAGCCCCAGCATTTT.

Only a few counts were recorded for this clone. The genes are TRBV23-1 and TRBJ1-2, with D tentatively TRBD1 (5 bases). TRBV23-1 counts as an open reading frame of uncertain function. The CDR3 is 14 amino acids. V dropped 0 bases and J dropped 4 bases, with 9 bases sitting between them. DNA of the CDR3: TGCGCCAGCAGTCAATCACAGGTCACCTATGGCTACACCTTC. This sequence encodes CASSQSQVTYGYTF.

This chain connects TRBV5-6 to TRBJ2-7, with 8 bases aligning to TRBD2. The CDR3 contains 16 residues. J was trimmed by 3 bases and V by 0 bases; bases with no gene match: 8. Germline CDR1 SGHDT, CDR2 YYEEEE. The CDR3 loop reads CASSLEVGLAGYEQYF. For the CDR3, the DNA is TGTGCCAGCAGCTTGGAGGTGGGCCTAGCGGGCTACGAGCAGTACTTC.

This chain joins TRBV5-4 and TRBJ1-2; 7 positions agree with TRBD1. This CDR3 region has 15 residues. The V gene's germline CDR1 is SGHNT and CDR2 YYREEE (reference sequence). V lost 1 base and J lost 2; bases outside the gene matches: 5. As DNA, the CDR3 is TGTGCCAGCAGCTTGAGGTCAGGGGGAAACTATGGCTACACCTTC. It is translated as CASSLRSGGNYGYTF.

V is TRBV5-1 and J is TRBJ2-6, with no clear D. V was cut by 0 bases and J by 0 bases, with 10 bases left in between. Germline values: CDR1 SGHRS, CDR2 YFSETQ. This CDR3 contains 17 residues. The CDR3 loop is CASSLVPFGSGANVLTF. The CDR3 region has the DNA TGCGCCAGCAGCTTGGTGCCCTTCGGCTCTGGGGCCAACGTCCTGACTTTC.